The T cell receptor beta chain under discussion was sequenced for a study of vaccination effects on CD4 cells after COVID-19. Germline V gene data show CDR1 as SGHRS and CDR2 as YFSETQ. The CDR3 has 17 amino acids. Trimming took 0 bases from V and 6 from J, leaving 19 bases between them. Viral peptide pool expansion of antigen-specific CD4+ T cells preceded sequencing in the ViraFEST assay. Following a roughly eleven-day culture, CD4+ T cells were purified. In the vaccine recipients, nucleocapsid antibodies were negative and there was no prior SARS-CoV-2 infection. PBMC were cultured at around 1.9 million per well with roughly 10 IU/ml IL-2 and 9 to 10 ug/ml peptides. On days 3 and 7, fresh IL-2 medium replaced half the medium. Worth noting for this clone: The target antigen is unknown.

Libraries were prepared by immunoSEQ multiplex PCR; TCRdb keeps only in-frame clonotypes and omits some of them. The sample has approximately 30,000 clones; 72% are singletons. Findings and limits, study-wide: At late timepoints after vaccination, vaccine- and infection-induced clones shrank markedly.

This sample comprised CD4+ T cells from PBMCs cultured with SARS-CoV-2 spike peptides, obtained before COVID-19 vaccination. The clonotype comes from a human donor who received a COVID-19 vaccine. The chain couples TRBV5-1 to TRBJ1-5; D remains ambiguous. This CDR3 is CASSLGYPHGTVQPQHF. The CDR3 region has the DNA TGCGCCAGCAGCTTGGGATACCCACATGGTACGGTTCAGCCCCAGCATTTT.